The rows below give T cell receptor beta chains drawn from one sample of a study of cytomegalovirus exposure and HLA in healthy donors. Produced via immunoSEQ multiplex PCR; TCRdb's table is partial and in-frame only. The profile shows around 98,000 clones, less than 70% of them singletons. Sequenced: PBMCs. These receptors all come from a female donor in good health and CMV-seronegative. Each CDR3 is given with its conserved first and last residue. D genes are given only for firm matches. Clone size is not always given. Where it is, it says once, few, many or a class for expanded clones.

clone_size: NA
v_call: TRBV19
d_call: TRBD2
j_call: TRBJ2-7
cdr3_aa: CASSFLAGSSYEQYF
cdr3_nt: TGTGCCAGTAGTTTCCTAGCGGGGTCCTCCTACGAGCAGTACTTC

clone_size: NA
v_call: TRBV29-1
d_call: TRBD2
j_call: TRBJ2-5
cdr3_aa: CSVRGYQETQYF
cdr3_nt: TGCAGCGTGCGGGGGTACCAAGAGACCCAGTACTTC

clone_size: NA
v_call: TRBV7-9
d_call: TRBD1
j_call: TRBJ2-2
cdr3_aa: CASSFPDRFSGELFF
cdr3_nt: TGTGCCAGCAGCTTTCCGGACAGGTTCAGCGGGGAGCTGTTTTTT

clone_size: NA
v_call: TRBV5-6
d_call: NA
j_call: TRBJ1-1
cdr3_aa: CASSLRGGNTEAFF
cdr3_nt: TGTGCCAGCAGCTTGAGGGGCGGGAACACTGAAGCTTTCTTT

clone_size: NA
v_call: TRBV5-1
d_call: TRBD1
j_call: TRBJ1-1
cdr3_aa: CASSWGHRGMNTEAFF
cdr3_nt: TGCGCCAGCAGCTGGGGCCACAGGGGTATGAACACTGAAGCTTTCTTT

clone_size: NA
v_call: TRBV7-3
d_call: NA
j_call: TRBJ1-2
cdr3_aa: CASSQGFLGADYGYTF
cdr3_nt: TGTGCCAGCAGCCAGGGGTTTCTGGGGGCGGACTATGGCTACACCTTC

clone_size: NA
v_call: TRBV19
d_call: TRBD2
j_call: TRBJ2-5
cdr3_aa: CASNSNRLGLANQETQYF
cdr3_nt: TGTGCCAGTAACTCAAACCGCTTGGGACTAGCGAACCAAGAGACCCAGTACTTC

clone_size: NA
v_call: TRBV15
d_call: TRBD1
j_call: TRBJ1-5
cdr3_aa: CATSSPTGGGQPQHF
cdr3_nt: TGTGCCACCAGCAGCCCGACAGGGGGGGGTCAGCCCCAGCATTTT

clone_size: NA
v_call: TRBV7-2
d_call: NA
j_call: TRBJ1-2
cdr3_aa: CASSLPSNYGYTF
cdr3_nt: TGTGCCAGCAGCTTACCCTCGAACTATGGCTACACCTTC

clone_size: NA
v_call: TRBV1
d_call: NA
j_call: TRBJ1-4
cdr3_aa: CTSSQDRAGDVGEKLFF
cdr3_nt: TGCACCAGCAGCCAGGATCGAGCAGGCGACGTTGGTGAAAAACTGTTTTTT

clone_size: NA
v_call: TRBV18
d_call: TRBD2
j_call: TRBJ2-5
cdr3_aa: CASSLLTSEQETQYF
cdr3_nt: TGTGCCAGCTCACTACTAACTAGCGAGCAAGAGACCCAGTACTTC

clone_size: few
v_call: TRBV7-2
d_call: TRBD2
j_call: TRBJ2-7
cdr3_aa: CASSSPRSGSWGEEQYF
cdr3_nt: TGTGCCAGCAGCTCTCCCCGGAGCGGGAGCTGGGGGGAGGAGCAGTACTTC

clone_size: NA
v_call: TRBV4-1
d_call: NA
j_call: TRBJ1-5
cdr3_aa: CASSQDQGNQPQHF
cdr3_nt: TGCGCCAGCAGCCAAGATCAGGGCAATCAGCCCCAGCATTTT

clone_size: NA
v_call: TRBV10-3
d_call: NA
j_call: TRBJ2-5
cdr3_aa: CAISDLSGEETQYF
cdr3_nt: TGTGCCATCAGTGACCTCTCAGGGGAAGAGACCCAGTACTTC

clone_size: NA
v_call: TRBV6-5
d_call: NA
j_call: TRBJ1-3
cdr3_aa: CASSYDSPSSGNTIYF
cdr3_nt: TGTGCCAGCAGTTACGACAGCCCGAGCTCTGGAAACACCATATATTTT

clone_size: NA
v_call: TRBV2
d_call: TRBD2
j_call: TRBJ2-7
cdr3_aa: CASRREGYEQYF
cdr3_nt: TGTGCCAGCAGGAGGGAGGGCTACGAGCAGTACTTC

clone_size: few
v_call: TRBV7-2
d_call: TRBD1
j_call: TRBJ2-1
cdr3_aa: CASSSQGQGVTGQFF
cdr3_nt: TGTGCCAGCAGCTCCCAGGGACAGGGAGTCACTGGGCAGTTCTTC

clone_size: NA
v_call: TRBV27
d_call: TRBD1
j_call: TRBJ2-5
cdr3_aa: CASWGQGGTQYF
cdr3_nt: TGTGCCAGCTGGGGACAGGGCGGGACCCAGTACTTC

clone_size: few
v_call: TRBV7-2
d_call: NA
j_call: TRBJ2-2
cdr3_aa: CASSLPDSSGELFF
cdr3_nt: TGTGCCAGCAGCTTACCGGACAGTTCCGGGGAGCTGTTTTTT

clone_size: once
v_call: TRBV6-5
d_call: NA
j_call: TRBJ2-2
cdr3_aa: CASFPTGNTGELFF
cdr3_nt: TGTGCCAGTTTTCCGACAGGGAACACCGGGGAGCTGTTTTTT

clone_size: NA
v_call: TRBV7-2
d_call: NA
j_call: TRBJ1-5
cdr3_aa: CASSLGQGSRQPQHF
cdr3_nt: TGTGCCAGCAGCTTAGGGCAGGGGTCGAGGCAGCCCCAGCATTTT

clone_size: NA
v_call: TRBV9
d_call: NA
j_call: TRBJ1-1
cdr3_aa: CASSPGWNTEAFF
cdr3_nt: TGTGCCAGCAGCCCAGGCTGGAACACTGAAGCTTTCTTT

clone_size: NA
v_call: TRBV6-5
d_call: TRBD2
j_call: TRBJ2-7
cdr3_aa: CASSVTSGQSYEQYF
cdr3_nt: TGTGCCAGCAGTGTGACTAGCGGGCAATCCTACGAGCAGTACTTC

clone_size: once
v_call: TRBV28
d_call: TRBD1
j_call: TRBJ1-5
cdr3_aa: CASSFLQGVRSGQPQHF
cdr3_nt: TGTGCCAGCAGCTTCTTACAGGGGGTTCGCTCTGGTCAGCCCCAGCATTTT

clone_size: NA
v_call: TRBV7-9
d_call: NA
j_call: TRBJ2-2
cdr3_aa: CASSSYLNTGELFF
cdr3_nt: TGTGCCAGCAGCTCATACTTGAACACCGGGGAGCTGTTTTTT

clone_size: NA
v_call: TRBV9
d_call: TRBD1
j_call: TRBJ2-7
cdr3_aa: CASSVGQGASYEQYF
cdr3_nt: TGTGCCAGCAGCGTAGGACAGGGGGCGTCCTACGAGCAGTACTTC

clone_size: NA
v_call: TRBV9
d_call: NA
j_call: TRBJ2-4
cdr3_aa: CASSVAGIAGNIQYF
cdr3_nt: TGTGCCAGCAGCGTAGCCGGGATCGCGGGAAACATTCAGTACTTC

clone_size: NA
v_call: TRBV30
d_call: TRBD2
j_call: TRBJ2-7
cdr3_aa: CAWSPPASGSLYHPQYF
cdr3_nt: TGTGCCTGGAGTCCACCGGCTAGCGGGAGCCTTTATCATCCGCAGTACTTC

clone_size: NA
v_call: TRBV9
d_call: NA
j_call: TRBJ1-5
cdr3_aa: CASSVSGEDQPQHF
cdr3_nt: TGTGCCAGCAGCGTAAGCGGGGAGGATCAGCCCCAGCATTTT

clone_size: NA
v_call: TRBV25-1
d_call: NA
j_call: TRBJ1-2
cdr3_aa: CASSADSYGYTF
cdr3_nt: TGTGCCAGCAGTGCGGACAGCTATGGCTACACCTTC

clone_size: NA
v_call: TRBV2
d_call: NA
j_call: TRBJ1-1
cdr3_aa: CASLLSGRDTEAFF
cdr3_nt: TGTGCCAGCTTACTATCTGGGCGGGACACTGAAGCTTTCTTT

clone_size: NA
v_call: TRBV28
d_call: TRBD2
j_call: TRBJ2-7
cdr3_aa: CAKNWGGFYEQYF
cdr3_nt: TGTGCCAAGAACTGGGGGGGATTTTACGAGCAGTACTTC

clone_size: few
v_call: TRBV27
d_call: NA
j_call: TRBJ1-5
cdr3_aa: CASSFQGTNQPQHF
cdr3_nt: TGTGCCAGCAGTTTTCAGGGTACGAATCAGCCCCAGCATTTT

clone_size: NA
v_call: TRBV7-3
d_call: TRBD2
j_call: TRBJ2-1
cdr3_aa: CASSLTQGTSGSYNEQFF
cdr3_nt: TGTGCCAGCAGCTTAACCCAGGGGACTAGCGGGAGCTACAATGAGCAGTTCTTC

clone_size: NA
v_call: TRBV10-3
d_call: TRBD2
j_call: TRBJ2-5
cdr3_aa: CAISAGGQDQETQYF
cdr3_nt: TGTGCCATCAGTGCGGGAGGTCAGGACCAAGAGACCCAGTACTTC

clone_size: NA
v_call: TRBV4-1
d_call: NA
j_call: TRBJ2-3
cdr3_aa: CASSRSGADTQYF
cdr3_nt: TGCGCCAGCAGCCGTTCAGGGGCAGATACGCAGTATTTT